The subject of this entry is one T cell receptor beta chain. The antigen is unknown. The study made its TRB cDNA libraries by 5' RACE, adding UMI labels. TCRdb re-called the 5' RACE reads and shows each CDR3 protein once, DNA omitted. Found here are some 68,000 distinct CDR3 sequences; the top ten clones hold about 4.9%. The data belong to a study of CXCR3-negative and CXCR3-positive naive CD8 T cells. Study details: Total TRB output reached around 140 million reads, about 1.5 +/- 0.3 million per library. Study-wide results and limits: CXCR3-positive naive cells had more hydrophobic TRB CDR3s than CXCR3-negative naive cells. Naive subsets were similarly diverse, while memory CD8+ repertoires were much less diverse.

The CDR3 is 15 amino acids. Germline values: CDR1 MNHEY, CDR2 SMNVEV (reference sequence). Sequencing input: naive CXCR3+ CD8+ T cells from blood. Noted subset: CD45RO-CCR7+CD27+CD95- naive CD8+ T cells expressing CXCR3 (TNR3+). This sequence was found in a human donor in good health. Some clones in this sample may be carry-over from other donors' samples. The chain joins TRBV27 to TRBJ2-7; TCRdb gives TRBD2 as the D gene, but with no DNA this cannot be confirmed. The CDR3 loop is CASREALGAGHEQYF.